This TCR beta chain was recorded in a study of human T cells and chemical hapten exposure. Background on the study: Affected patients, primarily female, had alopecia areata, totalis or universalis. Study-wide results and limits: Compared with pre-sensitization or healthy control sets, expanded TCRs clustered more.

Time point: patch test 3, about 24 weeks after DPC sensitization. This sample's treatment: therapeutic diphenylcyclopropenone sensitization with weekly scalp DPC. Non-pregnant alopecia patients aged 18 to 70, suitable for DPC therapy. Germline V CDR1 and CDR2: SGHRS, YFSETQ. With 4 bases removed from V and 2 bases from J, the gap between germline ends came to 13 bases. The CDR3 runs to 14 residues. TCRdb processed the RACE reads anew with MiXCR; each CDR3 protein has one entry. The table shows 180,000 or so distinct CDR3 sequences, with about 22% occurring only once. This clonotype was seen only a few times. Antigen specificity is unknown.

This TCR derives from a woman in her forties with alopecia areata. Some clones in this sample may be carry-over from other donors' samples. Source: whole blood, taken in connection with sensitization to the hapten diphenylcyclopropenone (DPC). V and J are TRBV5-1 and TRBJ2-7; D tentatively fits TRBD1 or TRBD2 (5 bases each). The CDR3 coding sequence is TGCGCCAGCAGCGGTGGGACGCCTGCCTACGAGCAGTACTTC. This gives the protein CASSGGTPAYEQYF.